Presented here are 27 T cell receptor beta chains from one specimen sequenced in a study of T cells in Graves' hyperthyroidism and ophthalmopathy. The investigators amplified TCR beta CDR3 regions from RNA transcripts. During a first-round RT-PCR of the TCR CDR3, the HTBI primer set was used. TCRdb re-called the multiplex PCR reads with MiXCR, one entry per CDR3 protein. The repertoire holds roughly 710,000 distinct CDR3 sequences, with roughly a third as singletons. The sequenced material came from blood. Every receptor here comes from a woman aged 40 to 50 with Graves' hyperthyroidism.

This chain joins TRBV12-3 or TRBV12-4 and TRBJ2-7, with 8 bases matching TRBD2. The V segment lost 2 bases and the J segment 6 bases; nucleotides outside the gene matches: 6. This CDR3 region has 14 residues. The DNA for the CDR3 is TGTGCCAGCAGTTTAACGGGGGGGCTCAGCGAGCAGTACTTC. It codes for CASSLTGGLSEQYF.

This clonotype was picked up many times. The chain carries TRBV27 and TRBJ1-1; D remains unclear. This CDR3 has 15 amino acids. V was clipped by 4 bases and J by 4 bases, with 16 bases between them. Germline V gene lookup returns CDR1 MNHEY and CDR2 SMNVEV (reference sequence). In nucleotides, the CDR3 is TGTGCCAGCAGTTCTCTGCGACACCTTCCCACTGAAGCTTTCTTT. Translation gives CASSSLRHLPTEAFF.

V usage is TRBV11-2 and J usage is TRBJ1-6; D is possibly TRBD1 (5 bases). Germline CDR1 is SGHAT and CDR2 is FQNNGV. This CDR3 spans 15 amino acids. Trimming stripped 3 bases from V and 7 bases from J, with 13 bases between. CDR3 sequence reads: CASSFGGVLNSPLHF. The CDR3, as DNA: TGTGCCAGCAGCTTCGGGGGGGTCCTGAATTCACCCCTCCACTTT.

The chain employs TRBV24-1 and TRBJ1-2, with 10 bases lining up with TRBD1. The CDR3 length is 14 residues. The V segment lost 5 bases and the J segment 5 bases; nucleotides outside the gene matches: 4. Looked up from germline, CDR1 is KGHDR and CDR2 is SFDVKD. CDR3 amino acids: CATSAEGQGYGYTF. As DNA, the CDR3 is TGTGCCACCAGTGCCGAGGGACAGGGGTATGGCTACACCTTC.

This clonotype was seen repeatedly, ten times or more. The chain carries TRBV11-2 and TRBJ2-5, with 7 nucleotides matching TRBD2. This CDR3 is built from 16 residues. CDR1 is SGHAT and CDR2 is FQNNGV in the germline V gene. J gave up 4 bases and V 5 bases, and 13 bases lay outside the gene matches. CDR3 coding DNA: TGTGCCAGCAGCAAAGTTCTCCGGGGAGGGCGAGAGACCCAGTACTTC. The encoded protein is CASSKVLRGGRETQYF.

This clonotype was counted ten times or more. The chain employs TRBV29-1 and TRBJ2-7, with 10 bases fitting TRBD1. This CDR3 spans 15 amino acids. The germline V gene has CDR1 SQVTM and CDR2 ANQGSEA. Trimming removed 3 bases from V and 3 bases from J; junction bases left unmatched: 8. Here the CDR3 reads CSVESPGQGRYEQYF. In DNA, the CDR3 is TGCAGCGTTGAGAGTCCGGGACAGGGGCGCTACGAGCAGTACTTC.

There are many counts of this clonotype. V gene TRBV14 combines with J gene TRBJ1-1; tentative D call: TRBD1 (5 bases). The CDR3 has 13 amino acids. Deletions cut 6 bases from V and 6 bases from J, with 14 bases between. Germline CDR1 is SGHDN and CDR2 is FVKESK. In DNA, the CDR3 is TGTGCCAGCAGTATAATGCAGGGAGCTGAAGCTTTCTTT. Amino acids: CASSIMQGAEAFF. Variable domain in full (rest from reference TRBV14 and TRBJ1-1): EAGVTQFPSHSVIEKGQTVTLRCDPISGHDNLYWYRRVMGKEIKFLLHFVKESKQDESGMPNNRFLAERTGGTYSTLKVQPAELEDSGVYFCASSIMQGAEAFFGQGTRLTVV.

This clonotype was seen only a few times. The chain uses TRBV10-3 and TRBJ1-6; the D gene is possibly TRBD1 (5 bases). V lost 5 bases and J lost 9, with 14 bases in between. In germline, CDR1 is ENHRY, CDR2 SYGVKD. The CDR3 covers 14 residues. The CDR3 region is CAISSRGSTSPLHF. CDR3 DNA: TGTGCCATCAGTTCGAGGGGTTCGACTTCACCCCTCCACTTT.

The chain recombines TRBV6-5 with TRBJ1-5; a weak D match, TRBD1 (5 bases). Germline loops: CDR1 MNHEY, CDR2 SVGAGI. CDR3 size: 15 residues. The V gene lost 5 bases and the J gene lost 2 bases, with 13 bases spanning the gap. Here the CDR3 reads CASSKLRGGNQPQHF. The CDR3, as DNA: TGTGCCAGCAGTAAGCTTAGGGGAGGCAATCAGCCCCAGCATTTT.

The chain uses TRBV2 and TRBJ2-5; no clear D. V dropped 6 bases and J dropped 2 bases, with 16 bases sitting between them. Germline V CDR1 and CDR2: SNHLY, FYNNEI. There are 15 residues in the CDR3. The CDR3 protein is CASSVDWAQQETQYF. In DNA form, the CDR3 reads TGTGCCAGCAGCGTTGACTGGGCCCAGCAAGAGACCCAGTACTTC.

The V and J genes are TRBV6-6 and TRBJ1-5; D call uncertain. CDR1 is MNHNY, CDR2 SVGAGI, per germline (reference sequence). This CDR3 contains 14 residues. The V end was cut by 4 bases, the J end by 7 bases, with 14 bases between. CDR3 region: CASSLRGTLQPQHF. CDR3 nucleotides: TGTGCCAGCAGTTTACGTGGAACCCTCCAGCCCCAGCATTTT.

The V gene is TRBV7-4, the J gene TRBJ1-6; D is unclear. This CDR3 has 15 amino acids. Trimming stripped 3 bases from V and 14 bases from J, with 20 bases between. Germline lookup yields CDR1 SGHVT and CDR2 SQSDAQ. CDR3 bases: TGTGCCAGCAGCTTGTCAGGCAAGTGGAAATCAGCCCTCCACTTT. Protein product: CASSLSGKWKSALHF. The full variable domain, with the rest looked up from reference TRBV7-4 and TRBJ1-6, is GAGVSQSPRYKVAKRGRDVALRCDSISGHVTLYWYRQTLGQGSEVLTYSQSDAQRDKSGRPSGRFSAERPERSVSTLKIQRTEQGDSAVYLCASSLSGKWKSALHFGNGTRLTVT.

This chain links TRBV29-1 with TRBJ2-7, with 7 bases identical to TRBD2. Per germline, CDR1 SQVTM and CDR2 ANQGSEA. J lost 1 base, V lost 8 bases, and 17 bases had no gene match. This CDR3 spans 16 amino acids. The CDR3 DNA reads TGCAGCCAAGATCTGGGAGCGGGGCCATTTTCCTACGAGCAGTACTTC. This translates into CSQDLGAGPFSYEQYF.

This chain connects TRBV20-1 to TRBJ2-7, with a weak D call TRBD1 (6 bases). V was cut by 6 bases and J by 1 base, with 16 bases left in between. This CDR3 comprises 14 residues. Germline assignment: CDR1 DFQATT and CDR2 SNEGSKA (reference sequence). CDR3 sequence (DNA): TGCAGTGCCACCCCCGGAAGGGGGTCCTACGAGCAGTACTTC. Protein sequence: CSATPGRGSYEQYF.

This clonotype occurred many times. The V and J genes are TRBV7-9 and TRBJ1-1; TRBD1 is a possible D gene (6 bases). Trimming left V 7 bases short and J 5 bases short, with 17 bases between. The CDR3 consists of 14 residues. The germline V gene encodes CDR1 SEHNR and CDR2 FQNEAQ (reference sequence). The CDR3 DNA reads as TGTGCCAGCACCCCATGGCGGGGGCCAACTGAAGCTTTCTTT. Amino acids: CASTPWRGPTEAFF.

In its sample, this clonotype was seen a few times. The genes are TRBV12-3 or TRBV12-4 and TRBJ2-2; 7 nucleotides match TRBD2. Germline trimming cut 5 bases from V and 5 bases from J; bases unmatched to any gene: 11. The CDR3 loop spans 16 amino acids. The CDR3 sequence: CASSPVAGVSTGELFF. CDR3 DNA sequence: TGTGCCAGCAGTCCCGTTGCGGGGGTATCGACCGGGGAGCTGTTTTTT.

This clonotype was detected many times. The V and J genes are TRBV20-1 and TRBJ1-2; possible D gene TRBD1, 5 bases. V was pared by 6 bases and J by 5 bases, with 19 bases between. CDR3 length: 14 residues. Germline-derived CDR1 and CDR2 are DFQATT and SNEGSKA (reference sequence). CDR3 region: CSAPRVAGRYGYTF. In DNA, the CDR3 is TGCAGTGCACCCAGGGTTGCGGGGCGGTATGGCTACACCTTC.

This clonotype appeared many times. V is TRBV12-3 or TRBV12-4 and J is TRBJ1-1; D possibly corresponds to TRBD1 (5 bases). The CDR3 contains 12 residues. Trimming left V 8 bases short and J 11 bases short, with 18 bases between. The CDR3 sequence: CASYPMAGRAFF. The CDR3 DNA reads as TGTGCCAGCTATCCGATGGCGGGGCGGGCTTTCTTT.

This clonotype was seen ten or more times. Written as DNA, the CDR3 is TGTGCCACCAGCAGAGACCAGGGGGCAGGCACCTACGAGCAGTACTTC. Protein: CATSRDQGAGTYEQYF. The rearrangement links TRBV15 to TRBJ2-7; TRBD1 matches at 8 bases. Losses at the gene ends were 0 bases for V and 2 bases for J; bases not matched to a gene: 6. The CDR3 is 16 residues long. The germline CDR1 and CDR2 sequences are LNHNV and YYDKDF (reference sequence).

This clonotype was seen more than once but under ten times. In DNA, the CDR3 is TGTGCCAGCAGCGCCTCCGGAGTCTCTGGAAACACCATATATTTT. Translation: CASSASGVSGNTIYF. This chain uses TRBV9 with TRBJ1-3; D is unresolved. Germline V lookup: CDR1 SGDLS, CDR2 YYNGEE. The CDR3 runs to 15 residues. Trimming shortened V by 3 bases and J by 0 bases, and 10 bases separated the two germline ends.

Notes on this clonotype: This could be a read error, since a much larger clone is one nucleotide away. The rearrangement links TRBV29-1 to TRBJ1-4, with D uncertain. The length of the CDR3 is 12 residues. Germline V gives CDR1 SQVTM, CDR2 ANQGSEA. V lost 7 bases and J 5 bases, leaving 11 bases between the germline ends. CDR3 sequence reads: CSAGSGNEKLFF. The CDR3 DNA reads TGCAGCGCTGGGAGTGGAAATGAAAAACTGTTTTTT. The full variable domain, with the rest looked up from reference TRBV29-1 and TRBJ1-4, is SAVISQKPSRDICQRGTSLTIQCQVDSQVTMMFWYRQQPGQSLTLIATANQGSEATYESGFVIDKFPISRPNLTFSTLTVSNMSPEDSSIYLCSAGSGNEKLFFGSGTQLSVL.

This clonotype was seen only a few times. This chain joins TRBV6-4 and TRBJ1-2; TRBD1 matches 7 bases. CDR1 is MRHNA and CDR2 is SNTAGT in the germline V gene. There are 13 residues in the CDR3. With 3 bases clipped from V and 7 bases from J, the junction kept 5 bases outside the gene matches. The CDR3 DNA reads as TGTGCCAGCAGTGATTGGACAGGCGGTGGCTACACCTTC. Protein: CASSDWTGGGYTF.

The J gene is TRBJ2-7, the V gene TRBV25-1, with 12 nucleotides matching TRBD2. The CDR3 spans 16 residues. CDR1 is MGHDK, CDR2 SYGVNS, per germline. The V segment lost 5 bases and the J segment 4 bases; nucleotides outside the gene matches: 9. CDR3 in DNA: TGTGCCAGCAGTACCTGGACTAGCGGGAATTATTACGAGCAGTACTTC. Its protein product is CASSTWTSGNYYEQYF.

A few counts support this clonotype. The V gene is TRBV12-3 or TRBV12-4, the J gene TRBJ2-5; D might be TRBD2 (6 bases). This CDR3 comprises 14 residues. The CDR3: CASGLYLREETQYF. CDR3 nucleotide sequence: TGTGCTAGTGGTTTGTATCTCCGGGAGGAGACCCAGTACTTC.

The chain carries TRBV29-1 and TRBJ1-3, with TRBD1 matching 7 bases. The germline CDR1 and CDR2 sequences are SQVTM and ANQGSEA. V shed 1 base and J 4 bases; nucleotides not matched to a gene: 4. The CDR3 extends over 14 amino acids. CDR3 in DNA: TGCAGCGTTGAAGTCAGGGGGTCCGGAAACACCATATATTTT. Translating it yields CSVEVRGSGNTIYF. Full variable domain (rest looked up from reference TRBV29-1 and TRBJ1-3): SAVISQKPSRDICQRGTSLTIQCQVDSQVTMMFWYRQQPGQSLTLIATANQGSEATYESGFVIDKFPISRPNLTFSTLTVSNMSPEDSSIYLCSVEVRGSGNTIYFGEGSWLTVV.

This clonotype was counted many times. The V gene is TRBV7-3, the J gene TRBJ1-1; D is ambiguous. Trimming took off 5 bases at V and 6 bases at J, with 19 bases between the two ends. Looked up from germline, CDR1 is SGHTA and CDR2 is FQGTGA. CDR3 size: 15 residues. In DNA form, the CDR3 reads TGTGCCAGCAGCACTACCCTATCGCCTATTTCTGAAGCTTTCTTT. It codes for CASSTTLSPISEAFF.

This clonotype was recorded at least ten times. The chain has TRBV6-5 and TRBJ1-2; a weak D match, TRBD1 (6 bases). Trimming left V 6 bases short and J 6 bases short, with 11 bases between. The CDR3 spans 12 residues. In germline, CDR1 is MNHEY, CDR2 SVGAGI. The CDR3 bases are TGTGCCAGCAGGGACAGTAGGGATGGCTACACCTTC. Translation gives CASRDSRDGYTF.